One and the same sample provided the 30 T cell receptor beta chains below, sequenced in a study of T cell responses to AZD1222 COVID-19 vaccine (dated by TCRdb to 2020 to 2022). The label giving this sample's time point can be read as: about 28 days (+/-7) after the second vaccine dose. Preparation of the library involved the immunoSEQ multiplex PCR assay. As stored in TCRdb, this immuneACCESS dataset retains in-frame rearrangements with V and J assigned. A fraction of the clones does not appear; measured against another copy, unresolved V genes explain less than half of the discrepancy, and the remainder lacks a known reason. The sample table records around 110,000 clones; around 92% of these occur just once. About 8.1% of the sample is in the top ten clones. The material was peripheral blood, obtained 28 days after the second AZD1222 dose. These receptors all stem from an adult who received the AZD1222 COVID-19 vaccine.

This rearrangement joins TRBV19 to TRBJ1-4; TRBD1 is a possible D gene (5 bases). CDR1 and CDR2 (germline): LNHDA, SQIVND (reference sequence). V shed 3 bases and J shed 3 bases, with 11 bases lying between them. The length of the CDR3 is 15 residues. The CDR3 sequence is CASSIVQGPNEKLFF. The CDR3 bases are TGTGCCAGTAGTATCGTCCAGGGTCCTAATGAAAAACTGTTTTTT.

The chain is built from TRBV27 and TRBJ2-1; 8 bases are a match to TRBD2. Germline CDR1 and CDR2: MNHEY and SMNVEV (reference sequence). J was trimmed by 2 bases and V by 0 bases; bases with no gene match: 3. There are 16 residues in the CDR3. CDR3 sequence reads: CASSLSAGGTYNEQFF. In DNA, the CDR3 is TGTGCCAGCAGTTTATCGGCGGGAGGAACCTACAATGAGCAGTTCTTC.

The table lists this clone with a count of one. This chain uses TRBV4-1 with TRBJ1-5; D may be TRBD1 (5 bases). Trimming shortened V by 1 base and J by 4 bases, and 11 bases separated the two germline ends. The CDR3 runs to 15 residues. Germline-derived CDR1 and CDR2 are MGHRA and YSYEKL. The CDR3 here is CASSQAVGGNQPQHF. CDR3 DNA sequence: TGCGCCAGCAGCCAAGCGGTCGGGGGAAATCAGCCCCAGCATTTT.

This chain connects TRBV10-1 to TRBJ2-3; 7 nucleotides match TRBD1. The CDR3 runs 18 residues. CDR1 is WNHNN and CDR2 is SYGVQD in the germline V gene (reference sequence). V was clipped by 4 bases and J by 2 bases; unmatched bases: 15. This CDR3 is CASSGEGQHSKVTDTQYF. CDR3 coding DNA: TGCGCCAGCAGTGGAGAGGGACAGCATTCTAAGGTCACAGATACGCAGTATTTT.

The gene calls are TRBV6-2 or TRBV6-3 and TRBJ2-5, with 9 bases that match TRBD1. This CDR3 comprises 15 residues. From germline, CDR1 is MNHEY and CDR2 SVGEGT. V lost 6 bases to trimming and J lost 9 bases; unmatched junction nucleotides: 14. This CDR3 reads CASSDTGTGTKAQYF. The CDR3 DNA reads as TGTGCCAGCAGCGACACCGGGACAGGGACCAAGGCCCAGTACTTC.

The rearrangement uses TRBV5-6 and TRBJ2-7; possibly TRBD2 for D (6 bases). Germline CDR1 and CDR2: SGHDT and YYEEEE. This CDR3 has 14 residues. Trimming took off 5 bases at V and 0 bases at J, with 12 bases between the two ends. DNA for the CDR3: TGTGCCAGCAGGAGCCGGGACTCCTCCTACGAGCAGTACTTC. Translated, it gives CASRSRDSSYEQYF.

This chain connects TRBV10-3 to TRBJ1-1; tentative D call: TRBD1 (6 bases). V was clipped by 4 bases and J by 0 bases, with 9 bases between them. The germline CDR1 and CDR2 sequences are ENHRY and SYGVKD. CDR3 length: 14 amino acids. CDR3 loop: CAISVDSLNTEAFF. The DNA of the CDR3 is TGTGCCATCAGTGTGGACAGCCTGAACACTGAAGCTTTCTTT.

J is TRBJ1-1 and V is TRBV5-5; D is uncertain. Trimming removed 7 bases at V and 3 bases at J, with 16 bases between. CDR3 length: 14 amino acids. CDR1 is SGHKS, CDR2 YYEKEE, per germline (reference sequence). CDR3 sequence reads: CASGDGPRDTEAFF. CDR3 bases: TGTGCCAGCGGAGACGGACCCCGGGACACTGAAGCTTTCTTT.

The chain combines TRBV7-2 with TRBJ1-5; D perhaps matches TRBD1 (6 bases). V was clipped by 6 bases and J by 7 bases, with 16 bases between them. The CDR3 contains 14 residues. Germline V gives CDR1 SGHTA, CDR2 FQGNSA. The CDR3, as DNA: TGTGCCAGCAGAACCGGGACATCAGGGCAGCCCCAGCATTTT. It is translated as CASRTGTSGQPQHF.

The chain carries TRBV5-1 and TRBJ2-3, with D possibly being TRBD1 or TRBD2 (5 bases each). Germline CDR1 reads SGHRS; CDR2 reads YFSETQ. Trimming removed 4 bases at V and 4 bases at J, with 13 bases between. The length of the CDR3 is 14 residues. This CDR3 is CASSHGTVPDTQYF. DNA of the CDR3: TGCGCCAGCAGCCATGGGACGGTCCCAGATACGCAGTATTTT.

This chain connects TRBV3-1 (or the pseudogene TRBV3-2) to TRBJ2-3, with 9 bases matching TRBD2. V lost 4 bases and J lost 2; bases outside the gene matches: 10. The CDR3 consists of 17 residues. Germline loops: CDR1 LGHDT, CDR2 YNNKEL (reference sequence). The CDR3 region has the DNA TGTGCCAGCAGCCCGACCCTGCTAGCGGGATCCACAGATACGCAGTATTTT. It yields the protein CASSPTLLAGSTDTQYF.

This clone is labeled as medium-sized. This rearrangement joins TRBV6-5 to TRBJ1-1; D not resolved. Trimming left V 5 bases short and J 8 bases short, with 15 bases between. Germline V CDR1 and CDR2: MNHEY, SVGAGI. The CDR3 is made up of 13 amino acids. CDR3 protein: CASSLTPGREAFF. The CDR3 nucleotides read TGTGCCAGCAGTCTAACACCCGGACGGGAAGCTTTCTTT.

The J gene is TRBJ2-1, the V gene TRBV7-2; the match to TRBD2 covers 7 bases. The germline CDR1 and CDR2 sequences are SGHTA and FQGNSA. The CDR3 totals 16 residues. V lost 7 bases to trimming and J lost 3 bases; unmatched junction nucleotides: 12. The CDR3 coding sequence is TGTGCCAGCACCCTCCTCCCTAGCGGAAACTACAATGAGCAGTTCTTC. This codes for CASTLLPSGNYNEQFF.

The V call is TRBV11-3, the J call TRBJ2-2; the D gene is possibly TRBD1 (6 bases). This CDR3 contains 17 residues. Trimming removed 0 bases from V and 7 bases from J, with 18 bases in between. From germline, CDR1 is SGHNT and CDR2 YENEEA. The CDR3 here is CASSLDGWGHGFGELFF. The CDR3 DNA sequence: TGTGCCAGCAGCTTAGATGGGTGGGGACACGGATTCGGGGAGCTGTTTTTT.

There are a few counts of this clone. J is TRBJ2-1 and V is TRBV7-2; D is unresolved. The V gene's germline CDR1 is SGHTA and CDR2 FQGNSA. Trimming stripped 1 base from V and 1 base from J, with 5 bases between. This CDR3 is built from 14 residues. In nucleotides, the CDR3 is TGTGCCAGCAGCTTAGTGAGTTCCTACAATGAGCAGTTCTTC. Translated, it gives CASSLVSSYNEQFF.

Of note for this clone: The junction departs from germline at one end; a sequencing error may be responsible. The chain combines TRBV16 with TRBJ2-6; no clear D gene. The CDR3 contains 15 residues. Germline assignment: CDR1 KGHSY and CDR2 FQNENV. The CDR3 spells CASSQLASAANVLTF. For the CDR3, the DNA is TGTGCCAGCAGCCAATTGGCGTCTGCGGCCAACGTCCTGACTTTC.

The rearrangement uses TRBV13 and TRBJ1-4, with D unresolved. This CDR3 is built from 12 residues. In germline, CDR1 is PRHDT, CDR2 FYEKMQ (reference sequence). V lost 6 bases to trimming and J lost 7 bases, with 9 bases between them. CDR3 DNA: TGTGCCAGCAGTTACGGGGTTGAAAAACTGTTTTTT. Translated, it gives CASSYGVEKLFF.

The rearrangement uses TRBV5-8 and TRBJ1-6; D unclear. Germline CDR1 is SGHTS and CDR2 is YDEGEE. CDR3 length: 15 residues. The ends were cut back, 6 bases at V and 6 bases at J, with 16 bases in the middle. Here the CDR3 reads CASKAYGDFNSPLHF. The CDR3 DNA sequence: TGTGCCAGCAAGGCGTACGGGGATTTTAATTCACCCCTCCACTTT.

This rearrangement joins TRBV3-1 (or the pseudogene TRBV3-2) to TRBJ1-2; D possibly corresponds to TRBD1 (5 bases). This CDR3 is built from 13 residues. V was shortened by 3 bases and J by 5 bases, with 10 bases between the two germline ends. In germline, CDR1 is LGHDT, CDR2 YNNKEL (reference sequence). For the CDR3, the DNA is TGTGCCAGCAGCCATTCCGGGGGGTATGGCTACACCTTC. As protein: CASSHSGGYGYTF.

The chain couples TRBV7-9 to TRBJ2-7; tentative D call: TRBD1 (7 bases). The germline CDR1 and CDR2 sequences are SEHNR and FQNEAQ (reference sequence). Deletions cut 2 bases from V and 5 bases from J, with 13 bases between. The CDR3 is 14 amino acids. The CDR3 protein is CASSLNRGGDEQYF. CDR3 bases: TGTGCCAGCAGCTTAAACAGGGGAGGCGACGAGCAGTACTTC.

This chain links TRBV7-2 with TRBJ1-6, with D tentatively TRBD1 (5 bases). V was pared by 1 base and J by 8 bases, with 15 bases between. Germline V gene sequence: CDR1 SGHTA, CDR2 FQGNSA. CDR3 size: 16 residues. The CDR3 coding sequence is TGTGCCAGCAGCTTAGTGGCAGGACAAGCACATTCACCCCTCCACTTT. Its protein is CASSLVAGQAHSPLHF.

Details on this clone: Relative to the germline gene, one junction end is altered; a read error may explain this. V gene TRBV20-1 combines with J gene TRBJ2-5; possible D gene TRBD2, 6 bases. Germline loops: CDR1 DFQATT, CDR2 SNEGSKA (reference sequence). The CDR3 is 9 residues long. CDR3 DNA sequence: TGCAGTGCCCCGGGACTCCCGCACTTC. This gives the protein CSAPGLPHF.

The gene calls are TRBV15 and TRBJ2-7, with 8 bases lining up with TRBD1. The ends lost 0 bases at V and 1 base at J; junction bases unmatched: 11. CDR1 is LNHNV and CDR2 is YYDKDF in the germline V gene (reference sequence). This CDR3 is 18 amino acids long. CDR3 sequence: CATSRDPFRQGISYEQYF. CDR3 in DNA: TGTGCCACCAGCAGAGACCCCTTCCGACAGGGGATATCCTACGAGCAGTACTTC.

The gene calls are TRBV5-1 and TRBJ1-6; 8 nucleotides agree with TRBD1. Per the germline V gene, CDR1 is SGHRS and CDR2 is YFSETQ. J gave up 7 bases and V 4 bases, and 7 bases lay outside the gene matches. CDR3 size: 15 residues. This chain's CDR3 is CASSTDRAGNSPLHF. CDR3 bases: TGCGCCAGCAGCACGGACAGGGCTGGCAATTCACCCCTCCACTTT.

The CDR3 sequence: CASSTRPLQPQHF. CDR3 sequence (DNA): TGTGCCAGCAGCACTCGACCGCTCCAGCCCCAGCATTTT. The chain recombines TRBV9 with TRBJ1-5, with D hard to call. CDR1 SGDLS and CDR2 YYNGEE come from the germline V gene. The CDR3 contains 13 residues. Deletions cut 4 bases from V and 7 bases from J, with 12 bases between.

V gene TRBV28 combines with J gene TRBJ1-5, with D possibly matching TRBD1 (5 bases). The CDR3 loop spans 16 amino acids. CDR1 and CDR2 from the germline V gene are MDHEN and SYDVKM. With 1 base removed from V and 5 bases from J, the gap between germline ends came to 15 bases. CDR3 protein: CASSLSPGRGYQPQHF. The CDR3 DNA sequence: TGTGCCAGCAGTTTATCCCCCGGGAGGGGCTATCAGCCCCAGCATTTT.

CDR3 amino acids: CASSQDRIGETQYF. CDR3 sequence (DNA): TGCGCCAGCAGCCAAGACAGGATCGGAGAGACCCAGTACTTC. The chain recombines TRBV4-3 with TRBJ2-5; D uncertain. V was cut by 0 bases and J by 4 bases, with 9 bases left in between. This CDR3 has 14 residues. Germline V gene lookup returns CDR1 LGHNA and CDR2 YSLEER.

V is TRBV6-1 and J is TRBJ2-6; D not resolved. V was shortened by 0 bases and J by 2 bases, with 8 bases between the two germline ends. Looked up from germline, CDR1 is MNHNS and CDR2 is SASEGT. The CDR3 has 16 residues. CDR3 amino acids: CASSEARAAGANVLTF. CDR3 coding DNA: TGTGCCAGCAGTGAAGCACGGGCTGCTGGGGCCAACGTCCTGACTTTC.

The chain uses TRBV28 and TRBJ1-5, with TRBD1 matching 8 bases. The ends lost 10 bases at V and 11 bases at J; junction bases unmatched: 10. The CDR3 is made up of 12 amino acids. Germline V gene data show CDR1 as MDHEN and CDR2 as SYDVKM. In DNA, the CDR3 is TGTGCCATCGGACAGGGCGCATATTCCCAGCATTTT. It codes for CAIGQGAYSQHF.

The rearrangement uses TRBV19 and TRBJ2-3, with a tentative D call TRBD2 (6 bases). Germline-derived CDR1 and CDR2 are LNHDA and SQIVND (reference sequence). This CDR3 comprises 16 residues. V was trimmed by 3 bases and J by 0 bases, leaving 13 bases between them. The CDR3 here is CASSISGVSSTDTQYF. The CDR3 region has the DNA TGTGCCAGTAGTATCTCGGGGGTGTCGAGCACAGATACGCAGTATTTT.